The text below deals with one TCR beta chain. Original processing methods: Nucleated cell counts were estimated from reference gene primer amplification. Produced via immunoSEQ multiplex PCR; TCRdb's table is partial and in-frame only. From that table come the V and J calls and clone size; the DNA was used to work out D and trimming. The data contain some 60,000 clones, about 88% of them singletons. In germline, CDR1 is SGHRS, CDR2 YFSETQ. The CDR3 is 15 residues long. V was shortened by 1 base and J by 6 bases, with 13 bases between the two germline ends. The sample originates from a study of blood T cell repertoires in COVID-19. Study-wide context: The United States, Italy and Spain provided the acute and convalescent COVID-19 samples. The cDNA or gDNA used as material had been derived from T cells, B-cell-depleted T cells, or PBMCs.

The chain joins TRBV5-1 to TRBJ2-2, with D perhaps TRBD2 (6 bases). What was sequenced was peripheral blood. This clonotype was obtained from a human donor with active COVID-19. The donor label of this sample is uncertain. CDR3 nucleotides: TGCGCCAGCAGCTTGCTACCGGGGGAGGCCGGGGAGCTGTTTTTT. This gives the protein CASSLLPGEAGELFF.